One sample yielded the 26 T cell receptor beta chains listed below, sequenced in a study of T cell clonality in common variable immunodeficiency. Sequencing used immunoSEQ multiplex PCR; TCRdb keeps in-frame clones, though not all of them. In total the sample includes approximately 81,000 clones, none of them seen once. The sequenced sample consisted of peripheral blood mononuclear cells. These receptor sequences come from a person aged 18 to 69 in good health.

This clone was detected many times. The observed sequence ends 3 residues before the CDR3 terminus, with the missing tail filled in from the germline J gene. The rearrangement uses TRBV7-2 and TRBJ2-7, with 8 bases fitting TRBD1. The CDR3 is made up of 14 amino acids. Germline values: CDR1 SGHTA, CDR2 FQGNSA. V trimming: 5 bases; J trimming: 2 bases; junction bases outside the gene matches: 5. The CDR3 loop reads CASSPRTGPYEQYF. CDR3 DNA (partial): TGTGCCAGCAGCCCCCGGACAGGGCCCTACGAG.

This clone has at least ten counts. This sample includes further DNA sequences coding for the same CDR3. The CDR3 sequence is CASSTTSGSYEQYF. The sequenced CDR3 bases are TGCGCCAGCAGCACGACTAGCGGATCCTACGAG. The chain joins TRBV5-1 to TRBJ2-7; 9 positions match TRBD2. The CDR3 is cut off 3 residues early in the read; its end comes from the germline J gene. The CDR3 loop spans 14 amino acids. V trimming: 4 bases; J trimming: 1 base; junction bases outside the gene matches: 3. CDR1 and CDR2 (germline): SGHRS, YFSETQ.

This clone was counted many times. The read ends 3 residues shy of where the CDR3 ends; the end is completed using the germline J gene. The J gene is TRBJ2-5, the V gene TRBV11-2; 7 bases map to TRBD2. V gave up 2 bases and J gave up 2 bases; unmatched junction bases: 5. The CDR3 totals 15 residues. Germline values: CDR1 SGHAT, CDR2 FQNNGV. CDR3 DNA (partial): TGTGCCAGCAGCTTATTTACTAGCGAGCAAGAGACC. Translation: CASSLFTSEQET. The whole CDR3 is CASSLFTSEQETQYF.

Comments on this clone: The read finishes 3 residues shy of the CDR3 end, and the germline J gene is used to complete it. The V and J genes are TRBV10-3 and TRBJ2-7; 10 nucleotides align to TRBD1. CDR3 length: 14 amino acids. Trimming took 6 bases from V and 4 from J; bases not matched to a gene: 6. Germline-derived CDR1 and CDR2 are ENHRY and SYGVKD. The CDR3 is CAISGTGEKYEQYF. The covered CDR3 bases are TGTGCCATCAGCGGGACAGGGGAAAAGTACGAG.

Many counts were recorded for this clone. Read coverage stops 3 residues before the CDR3 terminus; the germline J gene supplies the remainder. The J gene is TRBJ2-7, the V gene TRBV20-1; TRBD1 matches 9 bases. V shed 3 bases, J shed 4 bases, and the junction held 13 bases outside the gene matches. Germline loops: CDR1 DFQATT, CDR2 SNEGSKA (reference sequence). This CDR3 has 16 residues. CDR3 amino acids: CSARDRGGVLFYEQYF. CDR3 bases read: TGCAGTGCTAGGGACAGGGGAGGGGTTCTCTTTTACGAG.

This clone appeared many times. The read ends 3 residues shy of where the CDR3 ends; the end is completed using the germline J gene. The J gene is TRBJ1-1, the V gene TRBV30, with D perhaps TRBD1 (6 bases). Trimming removed 1 base at V and 6 bases at J, with 9 bases between. CDR1 is GTSNPN and CDR2 is SVGIG in the germline V gene (reference sequence). The CDR3 has 12 residues. This CDR3 reads CAWSGGGPEAFF. The sequenced CDR3 bases are TGTGCCTGGAGTGGTGGGGGCCCTGAA.

This clone was observed at least ten times. The CDR3 is cut off 3 residues early in the read; its end comes from the germline J gene. The chain links TRBV19 to TRBJ2-1; weak D call: TRBD1 (6 bases). CDR3 length equals 13 residues. Germline CDR1 and CDR2: LNHDA and SQIVND (reference sequence). Trimming cost V 4 bases and J 4 bases, with 8 bases left between them. Here the CDR3 reads CASSKDSYNEQFF. The CDR3 bases that were read are TGTGCCAGTAGTAAGGACAGTTACAATGAG.

This clone was counted between two and nine times. The CDR3 is cut off 3 residues early in the read; its end comes from the germline J gene. The J gene is TRBJ2-7, the V gene TRBV6-2 or TRBV6-3; no definite D call. Per germline, CDR1 MNHEY and CDR2 SVGEGT. Trimming stripped 4 bases from V and 6 bases from J, with 13 bases between. This CDR3 comprises 13 residues. The part of the CDR3 DNA that was read is TGTGCCAGCAGTTTCCAGGTCCCGGCCGAG. It is translated as CASSFQVPAE. The complete CDR3 sequence is CASSFQVPAEQYF.

This clone was seen many times. From the germline J gene comes the end of the CDR3, since the read stops 3 residues before it. V and J are TRBV12-3 or TRBV12-4 and TRBJ2-7; the match to TRBD1 covers 9 bases. V gave up 5 bases and J gave up 0 bases; unmatched junction bases: 5. The CDR3 length is 15 residues. The CDR3 bases that were read are TGTGCCAGCAGTATACAGGGGGCTTACTCCTACGAG. Translated: CASSIQGAYSYE. In full, the CDR3 reads CASSIQGAYSYEQYF.

This clone was recorded at least ten times. The read terminates 3 residues ahead of where the CDR3 ends, so the germline J gene completes it. The V gene is TRBV7-6, the J gene TRBJ1-3; D unresolved. The V and J ends lost 5 bases and 0 bases respectively, with 14 bases between them. Germline V gene sequence: CDR1 SGHVS, CDR2 FNYEAQ. The CDR3 is 16 amino acids. CDR3 sequence reads: CASSRSIESSGNTIYF. The sequenced part of the CDR3 DNA is TGTGCCAGCAGCCGATCTATAGAAAGCTCTGGAAACACC.

About this clone: The CDR3 end falls 3 residues outside the read, so it is completed with the germline J gene. This sequence joins TRBV2 and TRBJ1-5; no reliable D call. The V end lost 3 bases, the J end lost 3 bases, and 12 bases lay between the germline ends. Germline CDR1 is SNHLY and CDR2 is FYNNEI. CDR3 length equals 15 residues. The CDR3 DNA, read in part, is TGTGCCAGCAGTGAGACGGGTTTTGTCAATCAGCCC. Its translation is CASSETGFVNQP. The complete CDR3 sequence is CASSETGFVNQPQHF.

This clone has ten or more counts. The read stops 3 residues short of the end of the CDR3; the missing end is completed from the germline J gene. The chain has TRBV24-1 and TRBJ2-1; 8 positions agree with TRBD2. V lost 4 bases to trimming and J lost 7 bases; unmatched junction nucleotides: 11. This CDR3 region has 16 residues. The germline gives CDR1 KGHDR, CDR2 SFDVKD. CDR3: CATSDPIAGTTNEQFF. The sequenced part of the CDR3 DNA is TGTGCCACCAGTGACCCGATAGCGGGGACTACGAATGAG.

This clone was seen ten or more times. Read data end 3 residues before the CDR3 end; the end is taken from the germline J gene. The chain links TRBV12-3 or TRBV12-4 to TRBJ2-3; 10 positions agree with TRBD1. After removal of 5 bases from V and 1 base from J, the junction contained 3 bases not matched to a gene. The CDR3 extends over 15 amino acids. The covered CDR3 bases are TGTGCCAGCAGTACCGGGACAGGGGGCACAGATACG. Translating gives CASSTGTGGTDT. From start to end, the CDR3 is CASSTGTGGTDTQYF.

This clone has a handful of counts. The observed sequence ends 3 residues before the CDR3 terminus, with the missing tail filled in from the germline J gene. This chain links TRBV11-2 with TRBJ2-7; 8 bases align to TRBD2. V lost 6 bases to trimming and J lost 0 bases; unmatched junction nucleotides: 7. CDR3 length: 15 amino acids. Germline CDR1 and CDR2: SGHAT and FQNNGV. The CDR3 spells CASSLPLAASYEQYF. CDR3 DNA (partial): TGTGCCAGCAGTCTCCCACTAGCGGCCTCCTACGAG.

This clone was counted ten times or more. The read gets to within 3 residues of the CDR3 end, and the germline J gene fills in the rest. This rearrangement joins TRBV29-1 to TRBJ1-1; tentatively, D is TRBD1 (6 bases). This CDR3 spans 11 amino acids. Trimming removed 7 bases from V and 7 bases from J, with 13 bases in between. The germline gives CDR1 SQVTM, CDR2 ANQGSEA. The part of the CDR3 DNA that was read is TGCAGCGCCGGAGCCAGGGGTGAA. Translation: CSAGARGE. In full, the CDR3 reads CSAGARGEAFF.

This clone occurred many times. CDR3 in amino acids: CASSAPTGPQETQYF. Incomplete CDR3 DNA: TGTGCCAGCAGTGCTCCGACAGGGCCTCAAGAGACC. J is TRBJ2-5 and V is TRBV6-1, with TRBD1 matching over 7 bases. The read halts 3 residues ahead of the CDR3 end, with the missing end drawn from the germline J gene. Germline V gene data show CDR1 as MNHNS and CDR2 as SASEGT. The CDR3 runs 15 residues. Trimming cost V 4 bases and J 2 bases; bases outside gene matches: 7.

This clone was detected ten times or more. The CDR3 end is not reached by the read, which stops 3 residues before it; the germline J gene fills it in. The J gene is TRBJ1-1, the V gene TRBV2, with 8 nucleotides matching TRBD1. The CDR3 is 12 amino acids. Germline V gene data show CDR1 as SNHLY and CDR2 as FYNNEI. This chain's CDR3 is CASSVDRAKAFF. CDR3 DNA, as far as it was read: TGTGCCAGCAGTGTGGACAGGGCTAAA.

The sample holds many counts of this clone. From the germline J gene comes the end of the CDR3, since the read stops 3 residues before it. The chain couples TRBV7-9 to TRBJ2-2, with no clear D. The V and J ends lost 5 bases and 7 bases respectively, with 11 bases between them. The germline gives CDR1 SEHNR, CDR2 FQNEAQ (reference sequence). The CDR3 runs 13 residues. CDR3 amino acids: CASSGFSGGELFF. The sequenced part of the CDR3 DNA is TGTGCCAGCAGCGGATTTTCGGGCGGGGAG. Full variable domain (outside the CDR3, taken from reference TRBV7-9 and TRBJ2-2): DTGVSQNPRHKITKRGQNVTFRCDPISEHNRLYWYRQTLGQGPEFLTYFQNEAQLEKSRLLSDRFSAERPKGSFSTLEIQRTEQGDSAMYLCASSGFSGGELFFGEGSRLTVL.

Many counts were recorded for this clone. Coverage ceases 3 residues before the CDR3 finishes, and the germline J gene fills in the end. The chain couples TRBV20-1 to TRBJ1-2, with D perhaps TRBD1 (5 bases). The CDR3 is made up of 13 amino acids. Germline V lookup: CDR1 DFQATT, CDR2 SNEGSKA (reference sequence). The V end was cut by 3 bases, the J end by 5 bases, with 13 bases between. CDR3 DNA, as far as it was read: TGCAGTGCTAGTGGTTGGCAGGGATATGGC. It encodes CSASGWQGYG. The CDR3, in full, reads CSASGWQGYGYTF.

This clone was recorded many times. CDR3 DNA (partial): TGCAGCGTTGCGGTGGGACAGGGA. This codes for CSVAVGQG. The whole CDR3 region reads CSVAVGQGAFF. The chain couples TRBV29-1 to TRBJ1-1, with TRBD1 identical over 9 bases. The CDR3 goes on 3 residues after the read ends, and that part is filled in from the germline J gene. The germline V gene encodes CDR1 SQVTM and CDR2 ANQGSEA. The CDR3 is 11 amino acids. Together with reference TRBV29-1 and TRBJ1-1, the CDR3 gives the full variable domain: SAVISQKPSRDICQRGTSLTIQCQVDSQVTMMFWYRQQPGQSLTLIATANQGSEATYESGFVIDKFPISRPNLTFSTLTVSNMSPEDSSIYLCSVAVGQGAFFGQGTRLTVV.

This clone has at least ten counts. The CDR3 end is not reached by the read, which stops 3 residues before it; the germline J gene fills it in. The J gene is TRBJ2-7, the V gene TRBV19, with TRBD2 matching 12 bases. V lost 4 bases to trimming and J lost 5 bases; unmatched junction nucleotides: 12. CDR3 length: 17 residues. CDR1 is LNHDA, CDR2 SQIVND, per germline (reference sequence). CDR3 bases read: TGTGCCAGTAGTACCCTTGAGAATTGGACTAGCGGGGACGAG. Translated: CASSTLENWTSGDE. Given in full, the CDR3 is CASSTLENWTSGDEQYF.

The table lists this clone with many counts. The read stops 3 residues short of the end of the CDR3; the missing end is completed from the germline J gene. This chain connects TRBV7-6 to TRBJ2-7, with D possibly being TRBD1 (6 bases). Trimming removed 5 bases at V and 2 bases at J, with 13 bases between. The CDR3 is 14 residues long. CDR1 and CDR2 (germline): SGHVS, FNYEAQ. CDR3 sequence reads: CASSPDRTTYEQYF. The covered CDR3 bases are TGTGCCAGCAGCCCGGACAGAACAACCTACGAG.

In this sample, this clone turned up many times. The CDR3 end lies 3 residues beyond the end of the read and is filled in from the germline J gene. The genes are TRBV29-1 and TRBJ2-7; 10 positions match TRBD2. The ends lost 7 bases at V and 2 bases at J; junction bases unmatched: 8. The CDR3 is made up of 14 amino acids. The V gene's germline CDR1 is SQVTM and CDR2 ANQGSEA. The DNA read from the CDR3 is TGCAGCGCCCTCTCAACTAGCGGGACCTACGAG. Residues: CSALSTSGTYE. The entire CDR3 sequence reads CSALSTSGTYEQYF.

This clone was counted at least ten times. From the germline J gene comes the end of the CDR3, since the read stops 3 residues before it. The rearrangement joins TRBV6-2 or TRBV6-3 to TRBJ1-4; no clear D. The CDR3 runs to 13 residues. The germline CDR1 and CDR2 sequences are MNHEY and SVGEGT. V lost 8 bases and J 2 bases, leaving 9 bases between the germline ends. The chain's CDR3 is CASVRGTNEKLFF. The part of the CDR3 DNA that was read is TGTGCCAGCGTACGAGGGACTAATGAAAAA.

In its sample, this clone was seen many times. The read is 3 residues too short to cover the CDR3 end, so that end is filled in from the germline J gene. The chain uses TRBV3-1 (or the pseudogene TRBV3-2) and TRBJ1-4; 8 bases are a match to TRBD1. CDR3 length equals 14 residues. With V trimmed by 6 bases and J by 5 bases, 5 bases remained unmatched. Germline CDR1 and CDR2: LGHDT and YNNKEL (reference sequence). CDR3 DNA (partial): TGTGCCAGCAGTTACGCAGGGGGCAATGAAAAA. It encodes CASSYAGGNEK. The full CDR3 reads CASSYAGGNEKLFF.

This clone was seen many times. The CDR3 extends 3 residues past the end of the read, so its final part is completed from the germline J gene. The chain combines TRBV29-1 with TRBJ1-4; no firm D call. Germline V gene lookup returns CDR1 SQVTM and CDR2 ANQGSEA. CDR3 length: 13 amino acids. The ends were cut back, 4 bases at V and 3 bases at J, with 9 bases in the middle. The sequenced part of the CDR3 DNA is TGCAGCGTTGGGGCTGTGGCTAATGAAAAA. This encodes CSVGAVANEK. In full, the CDR3 is CSVGAVANEKLFF. The full variable domain, completed using reference TRBV29-1 and TRBJ1-4, is SAVISQKPSRDICQRGTSLTIQCQVDSQVTMMFWYRQQPGQSLTLIATANQGSEATYESGFVIDKFPISRPNLTFSTLTVSNMSPEDSSIYLCSVGAVANEKLFFGSGTQLSVL.